The T cell receptor beta chain under discussion was sequenced for a study of long-term antiretroviral therapy in people with HIV. This CDR3 comprises 16 residues. CDR1 is MDHEN, CDR2 SYDVKM, per germline. Between the trimmed V and J ends, which lost 5 bases and 0 bases, there was a span of 14 bases. It was version v3.0 of the immunoSEQ assay that was run at survey level. Assay used: immunoSEQ multiplex PCR; TCRdb lists only in-frame clones, some missing. The repertoire holds tens of thousands of clones, with roughly four fifths as singletons. The TCR comes from a man between 18 and 35 years old with HIV. The starting material was unsorted PBMCs, obtained 0.3 years after starting antiretroviral therapy. The rearrangement joins TRBV28 to TRBJ1-3; D gene unclear. CDR3: CASSLPRQVSGNTIYF. Here the CDR3 DNA reads TGTGCCAGCAGTCTACCCCGCCAGGTCTCTGGAAACACCATATATTTT.